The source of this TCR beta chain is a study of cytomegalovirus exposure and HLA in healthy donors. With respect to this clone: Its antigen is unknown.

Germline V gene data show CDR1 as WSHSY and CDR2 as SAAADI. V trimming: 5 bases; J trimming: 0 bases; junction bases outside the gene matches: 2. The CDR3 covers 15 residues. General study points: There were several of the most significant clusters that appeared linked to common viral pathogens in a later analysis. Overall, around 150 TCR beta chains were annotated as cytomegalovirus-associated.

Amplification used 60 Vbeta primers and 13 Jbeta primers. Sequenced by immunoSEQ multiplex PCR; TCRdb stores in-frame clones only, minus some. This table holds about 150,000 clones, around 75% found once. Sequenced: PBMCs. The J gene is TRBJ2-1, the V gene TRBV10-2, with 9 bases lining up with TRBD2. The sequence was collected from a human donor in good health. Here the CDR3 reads CASSRSGSSYNEQFF. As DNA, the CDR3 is TGCGCCAGCAGTCGTAGCGGGAGCTCCTACAATGAGCAGTTCTTC.